These 7 T cell receptor beta chains originate from one sample sequenced in a study of cytomegalovirus exposure and HLA in healthy donors. This PCR relied on a set of 60 Vbeta primers and 13 Jbeta primers. Profiling relied on immunoSEQ multiplex PCR, and the TCRdb table lists in-frame clones only, not all of them. This sample has around 100,000 clones, with 70% found just once. The sequenced sample was PBMCs. Receptors were obtained from a man aged 40-49 years in good health and CMV-seropositive.

The chain employs TRBV10-1 and TRBJ2-7; 12 bases are a match to TRBD2. Germline-derived CDR1 and CDR2 are WNHNN and SYGVQD (reference sequence). The CDR3 runs to 15 residues. The V gene end was trimmed by 6 bases and the J gene end by 4 bases; junction bases not matched to a gene: 7. The CDR3 region has the DNA TGCGCCAGCAGCGAGACTAGCGGGAGTAGGTACGAGCAGTACTTC. Translating it yields CASSETSGSRYEQYF.

V is TRBV9 and J is TRBJ1-1, with no clear D. The CDR3 totals 13 residues. Germline CDR1 is SGDLS and CDR2 is YYNGEE. Trimming left V 3 bases short and J 1 base short, with 7 bases between. The CDR3 protein is CASSERENTEAFF. The CDR3 DNA follows: TGTGCCAGCAGCGAGAGGGAGAACACTGAAGCTTTCTTT.

The chain combines TRBV5-4 with TRBJ1-2; no clear D gene. This CDR3 spans 12 amino acids. The V end lost 0 bases, the J end lost 5 bases, and 5 bases lay between the germline ends. Germline CDR1 reads SGHNT; CDR2 reads YYREEE (reference sequence). CDR3 DNA sequence: TGTGCCAGCAGCTTGGCGCGGTATGGCTACACCTTC. Translated, it gives CASSLARYGYTF.

The rearrangement joins TRBV30 to TRBJ2-5, with D unclear. The CDR3 extends over 11 amino acids. V gave up 8 bases and J gave up 0 bases, with 7 bases separating them. Germline V lookup: CDR1 GTSNPN, CDR2 SVGIG (reference sequence). The CDR3 nucleotides are TGTGCCCGCGTGAACCAAGAGACCCAGTACTTC. This sequence encodes CARVNQETQYF.

This clone appeared a few times. V is TRBV11-2 and J is TRBJ2-5; D possibly corresponds to TRBD2 (5 bases). Trimming cost V 0 bases and J 4 bases, with 9 bases left between them. There are 14 residues in the CDR3. Germline V gene data show CDR1 as SGHAT and CDR2 as FQNNGV. The CDR3 here is CASSLDFAGETQYF. Written as DNA, the CDR3 is TGTGCCAGCAGCTTAGATTTCGCGGGAGAGACCCAGTACTTC.

This chain links TRBV28 with TRBJ1-5, with 9 bases matching TRBD1. The CDR3 consists of 15 residues. The germline V gene encodes CDR1 MDHEN and CDR2 SYDVKM. V gave up 2 bases and J gave up 7 bases; unmatched junction bases: 6. The CDR3 sequence: CASSLNWDRDQPQHF. CDR3 DNA sequence: TGTGCCAGCAGTTTAAATTGGGACAGGGACCAGCCCCAGCATTTT.

The chain combines TRBV7-8 with TRBJ1-2; TRBD1 might be the D (5 bases). V was cut by 5 bases and J by 10 bases, with 14 bases left in between. Per germline, CDR1 SGHVS and CDR2 FQNEAQ. This CDR3 has 12 amino acids. The CDR3 DNA reads as TGTGCCAGCAGCACGGACATTTACGACTACACCTTC. Protein sequence: CASSTDIYDYTF. The whole variable domain, filled in from reference TRBV7-8 and TRBJ1-2, reads GAGVSQSPRYKVAKRGQDVALRCDPISGHVSLFWYQQALGQGPEFLTYFQNEAQLDKSGLPSDRFFAERPEGSVSTLKIQRTQQEDSAVYLCASSTDIYDYTFGSGTRLTVV.